Shown below are 32 T cell receptor beta chains from a single sample sequenced in a study of breast tumors, draining lymph nodes, adjacent tissues. TCRdb reanalysed the multiplex PCR reads using MiXCR and keeps one entry per CDR3 protein. The sample includes 50,000 to 55,000 distinct CDR3 sequences, under 50% of them seen just once. Source material: breast tumor tissue. The receptors derive from a female donor with breast cancer. Some clones in this sample may be carry-over from other donors' samples.

The genes are TRBV5-1 and TRBJ2-7; a weak D match, TRBD2 (5 bases). The CDR3 totals 15 residues. Germline V gene lookup returns CDR1 SGHRS and CDR2 YFSETQ. Trimming cost V 0 bases and J 1 base, with 11 bases left between them. In nucleotides, the CDR3 is TGCGCCAGCAGCTTGGTGGGGAGAGGATCCTACGAGCAGTACTTC. Its translation is CASSLVGRGSYEQYF.

This clonotype was counted many times. The chain combines TRBV7-2 with TRBJ2-1; 9 bases agree with TRBD2. CDR1 SGHTA and CDR2 FQGNSA come from the germline V gene. The CDR3 is made up of 14 amino acids. The trim removed 6 bases at V and 9 bases at J, leaving 9 bases unmatched. The CDR3 reads CASRPRTSAAEQFF. The CDR3 bases are TGTGCCAGCAGACCCCGGACTAGCGCGGCTGAGCAGTTCTTC.

This clonotype was seen a few times. The rearrangement uses TRBV3-1 and TRBJ2-4; TRBD1 agrees at 8 bases. The CDR3 extends over 13 amino acids. V gave up 1 base and J gave up 11 bases; unmatched junction bases: 4. The germline V gene has CDR1 LGHDT and CDR2 YNNKEL (reference sequence). CDR3 bases: TGTGCCAGCAGCCAAGGGAGACAGGGGTTTCAGTACTTC. This codes for CASSQGRQGFQYF.

At least ten counts were recorded for this clonotype. This chain joins TRBV20-1 and TRBJ2-7; 7 nucleotides agree with TRBD2. In germline, CDR1 is DFQATT, CDR2 SNEGSKA (reference sequence). CDR3 length equals 12 residues. V dropped 3 bases and J dropped 6; count of bases not matched to a gene: 5. The CDR3 region is CSARAGVGEQYF. CDR3 in DNA: TGCAGTGCTAGGGCGGGAGTAGGCGAGCAGTACTTC.

CDR3 nucleotide sequence: TGTGCCAGCAGCCCCGGAGGGACTAGCACAGATACGCAGTATTTT. It translates to CASSPGGTSTDTQYF. The chain is built from TRBV5-6 and TRBJ2-3, with D maybe TRBD2 (6 bases). The CDR3 sequence is 15 residues long. Germline values: CDR1 SGHDT, CDR2 YYEEEE. Trimming left V 4 bases short and J 0 bases short, with 12 bases between. Together with reference TRBV5-6 and TRBJ2-3, the CDR3 gives the full variable domain: DAGVTQSPTHLIKTRGQQVTLRCSPKSGHDTVSWYQQALGQGPQFIFQYYEEEERQRGNFPDRFSGHQFPNYSSELNVNALLLGDSALYLCASSPGGTSTDTQYFGPGTRLTVL.

This clonotype was detected many times. DNA of the CDR3: TGTGCCAGCAGTACCTCGGGGACAGGGTACTACGAGCAGTACTTC. Protein sequence: CASSTSGTGYYEQYF. This sequence joins TRBV27 and TRBJ2-7; 9 positions agree with TRBD1. This CDR3 spans 15 amino acids. V was pared by 5 bases and J by 3 bases, with 8 bases of the junction left unmatched. Germline V gene data show CDR1 as MNHEY and CDR2 as SMNVEV (reference sequence).

The gene calls are TRBV9 and TRBJ2-1; 11 nucleotides agree with TRBD2. The CDR3 sequence is 15 residues long. Germline CDR1 reads SGDLS; CDR2 reads YYNGEE. J lost 7 bases, V lost 1 base, and 4 bases had no gene match. This CDR3 reads CASSVRTSGRNEQFF. DNA of the CDR3: TGTGCCAGCAGCGTACGAACTAGCGGGAGAAATGAGCAGTTCTTC.

This clonotype was observed a handful of times. V usage is TRBV2 and J usage is TRBJ1-3; D gene uncertain. CDR1 is SNHLY and CDR2 is FYNNEI in the germline V gene. Trimming took off 8 bases at V and 0 bases at J, with 5 bases between the two ends. The CDR3 consists of 12 residues. Here the CDR3 DNA reads TGTGCCAGCCGACTCTCTGGAAACACCATATATTTT. It codes for CASRLSGNTIYF.

This clonotype was seen a few times. The chain is built from TRBV7-2 and TRBJ1-2, with 10 bases aligning to TRBD1. CDR1 is SGHTA and CDR2 is FQGNSA in the germline V gene. The CDR3 length is 14 residues. Losses at the gene ends were 3 bases for V and 6 bases for J; bases not matched to a gene: 4. CDR3 loop: CASSLDRGTNGYTF. CDR3 DNA: TGTGCCAGCAGCTTGGACAGGGGGACTAATGGCTACACCTTC.

Turning to this clonotype: One end of the junction varies from germline; a read error may be responsible. The chain couples TRBV19 to TRBJ1-6; D uncertain. Per germline, CDR1 LNHDA and CDR2 SQIVND (reference sequence). The CDR3 extends over 10 amino acids. In nucleotides, the CDR3 is TGTGCCAGTGGCCGGGAGCCCCACCACTTT. Its translation is CASGREPHHF.

This clonotype was seen many times. The chain recombines TRBV7-2 with TRBJ2-1, with 13 bases aligning to TRBD2. Germline assignment: CDR1 SGHTA and CDR2 FQGNSA. CDR3 length: 16 residues. Germline trimming cut 3 bases from V and 2 bases from J; bases unmatched to any gene: 1. The CDR3: CASSLGLAGTYNEQFF. DNA for the CDR3: TGTGCCAGCAGCTTGGGACTAGCGGGAACCTACAATGAGCAGTTCTTC.

The table lists this clonotype with many counts. The chain is built from TRBV19 and TRBJ1-4; D call uncertain. The CDR3 consists of 16 residues. V was shortened by 8 bases and J by 1 base, with 17 bases between the two germline ends. Germline values: CDR1 LNHDA, CDR2 SQIVND (reference sequence). CDR3 DNA sequence: TGTGCCAGTGGCCGGGAGCCCCACCTAACTAATGAAAAACTGTTTTTT. This sequence encodes CASGREPHLTNEKLFF. Combining the CDR3 with reference TRBV19 and TRBJ1-4 gives the whole variable domain DGGITQSPKYLFRKEGQNVTLSCEQNLNHDAMYWYRQDPGQGLRLIYYSQIVNDFQKGDIAEGYSVSREKKESFPLTVTSAQKNPTAFYLCASGREPHLTNEKLFFGSGTQLSVL.

This clonotype was seen ten or more times. The rearrangement joins TRBV10-3 to TRBJ2-7; D gene unclear. Germline lookup yields CDR1 ENHRY and CDR2 SYGVKD. The CDR3 consists of 12 residues. Trimming cost V 6 bases and J 9 bases, with 15 bases left between them. CDR3 bases: TGTGCCATCAGCCCGCCGGGTGGCGTGCAGTACTTC. It translates to CAISPPGGVQYF.

This clonotype was picked up many times. The J gene is TRBJ1-2, the V gene TRBV6-1, with D hard to call. CDR1 MNHNS and CDR2 SASEGT come from the germline V gene. The germline V and J ends were trimmed by 3 bases and 9 bases, with 17 bases remaining between them. This CDR3 has 14 residues. This CDR3 reads CASSDSGERLRYTF. CDR3 bases: TGTGCCAGCAGTGACTCAGGAGAGAGGCTGCGCTACACCTTC.

There are a few counts of this clonotype. The rearrangement joins TRBV5-1 to TRBJ1-2; perhaps TRBD1 as D (6 bases). CDR1 is SGHRS, CDR2 YFSETQ, per germline. The CDR3 consists of 13 residues. Trimming stripped 0 bases from V and 6 bases from J, with 9 bases between. CDR3 protein: CASSLETGHGYTF. The CDR3 DNA follows: TGCGCCAGCAGCTTGGAAACAGGGCATGGCTACACCTTC.

V usage is TRBV29-1 and J usage is TRBJ1-6, with TRBD1 as a possible D gene (5 bases). This CDR3 is built from 12 residues. Trimming removed 5 bases at V and 17 bases at J, with 19 bases between. Germline V gene data show CDR1 as SQVTM and CDR2 as ANQGSEA. The CDR3 is CSVRGSGANVHF. The CDR3 nucleotides are TGCAGCGTTAGGGGATCTGGGGCCAACGTCCACTTT.

This clonotype was seen at least ten times. CDR3 sequence reads: CASSQTLNTDTQYF. CDR3 nucleotides: TGCGCCAGCAGCCAGACGCTAAACACAGATACGCAGTATTTT. The chain couples TRBV4-3 to TRBJ2-3; D not resolved. The CDR3 covers 14 residues. Trimming shortened V by 3 bases and J by 2 bases, and 9 bases separated the two germline ends. Germline V gives CDR1 LGHNA, CDR2 YSLEER.

On this clonotype itself: The germline gene is not matched at one end of the junction; a read error may be the cause. The chain recombines TRBV4-3 with TRBJ1-5; TRBD1 aligns across 7 bases. There are 15 residues in the CDR3. CDR1 and CDR2 from the germline V gene are LGHNA and YSLEER. The CDR3 is CASSQTGDFNQPRHF. For the CDR3, the DNA is TGCGCCAGCAGCCAAACAGGGGACTTCAATCAGCCCCGGCATTTT.

The chain employs TRBV12-3 or TRBV12-4 and TRBJ1-1; unclear D gene. Trimming left V 4 bases short and J 10 bases short, with 10 bases between. The CDR3 is 11 residues long. Here the CDR3 DNA reads TGTGCCAGCAGTTGGGCAGGCTCAGCTTTCTTT. Its protein is CASSWAGSAFF.

The chain is built from TRBV28 and TRBJ2-7; 12 bases are a match to TRBD2. CDR1 and CDR2 (germline): MDHEN, SYDVKM. The CDR3 has 13 residues. V shed 8 bases and J 7 bases; nucleotides not matched to a gene: 6. CDR3 DNA sequence: TGTGCCAGCTGTCGGACTAGCGGGACGGAGCAGTACTTC. It is translated as CASCRTSGTEQYF.

This clonotype was detected many times. The chain couples TRBV10-1 to TRBJ2-2; D gene uncertain. Deletions cut 5 bases from V and 6 bases from J, with 7 bases between. Germline V gene lookup returns CDR1 WNHNN and CDR2 SYGVQD (reference sequence). CDR3 length: 12 amino acids. CDR3 amino acids: CASSFPSGELFF. The CDR3 nucleotides read TGCGCCAGCAGTTTTCCCTCCGGGGAGCTGTTTTTT.

At least ten counts were recorded for this clonotype. The chain has TRBV2 and TRBJ2-2; the D call may be TRBD1 or TRBD2 (6 bases each). This CDR3 spans 15 amino acids. Germline CDR1 SNHLY, CDR2 FYNNEI. V dropped 4 bases and J dropped 1 base, with 10 bases sitting between them. For the CDR3, the DNA is TGTGCCAGCAGTGGGGCGGGACAGAACACCGGGGAGCTGTTTTTT. The encoded protein is CASSGAGQNTGELFF.

A note on this clonotype: This may come from a read error, since a much larger clone is one base off. V is TRBV7-2 and J is TRBJ2-4; D not certain. The germline CDR1 and CDR2 sequences are SGHTA and FQGNSA. The CDR3 spans 16 residues. Here the CDR3 reads CVSSLSVSVAKNIQYF. Here the CDR3 DNA reads TGTGTCAGCAGCTTATCTGTTTCCGTAGCCAAAAACATTCAGTACTTC. Drawing the rest from reference TRBV7-2 and TRBJ2-4, the complete variable domain is GAGVSQSPSNKVTEKGKDVELRCDPISGHTALYWYRQSLGQGLEFLIYFQGNSAPDKSGLPSDRFSAERTGGSVSTLTIQRTQQEDSAVYLCVSSLSVSVAKNIQYFGAGTRLSVL.

This clonotype has at least ten counts. The chain joins TRBV20-1 to TRBJ2-3; no firm D call. Germline-derived CDR1 and CDR2 are DFQATT and SNEGSKA (reference sequence). V was pared by 3 bases and J by 3 bases, with 10 bases between. The CDR3 contains 13 residues. The chain's CDR3 is CSASHAVTDTQYF. The CDR3 DNA sequence: TGCAGTGCTAGTCACGCAGTGACAGATACGCAGTATTTT.

This clonotype was seen ten or more times. This sequence joins TRBV12-3 or TRBV12-4 and TRBJ2-5; a weak D match, TRBD2 (6 bases). This CDR3 has 15 amino acids. V lost 1 base, J lost 5 bases, and 14 bases lay in between. CDR3 region: CASSLGDSRRETQYF. CDR3 in DNA: TGTGCCAGCAGTTTAGGGGACTCTCGTCGGGAGACCCAGTACTTC.

CDR3 residues: CSARRTGENEKLFF. Written as DNA, the CDR3 is TGCAGTGCTAGAAGGACAGGGGAAAATGAAAAACTGTTTTTT. J is TRBJ1-4 and V is TRBV20-1; 9 bases are a match to TRBD1. CDR3 length: 14 amino acids. Germline CDR1 DFQATT, CDR2 SNEGSKA (reference sequence). The V segment lost 2 bases and the J segment 5 bases; nucleotides outside the gene matches: 3.

This clonotype was detected ten times or more. The chain links TRBV4-1 to TRBJ2-2, with 8 bases lining up with TRBD2. The germline gives CDR1 MGHRA, CDR2 YSYEKL. V gave up 3 bases and J gave up 8 bases; unmatched junction bases: 14. The CDR3 runs to 17 residues. CDR3 coding DNA: TGCGCCAGCAGCCAGGCCCTAGCGGGCGTAAGCGCTGGGGAGCTGTTTTTT. It translates to CASSQALAGVSAGELFF.

This clonotype was found many times. The chain carries TRBV11-3 and TRBJ2-1; D perhaps matches TRBD2 (6 bases). The germline gives CDR1 SGHNT, CDR2 YENEEA. The CDR3 has 15 residues. Trimming took off 1 base at V and 4 bases at J, with 11 bases between the two ends. The CDR3 sequence is CASSLGGLDYNEQFF. The CDR3 bases are TGTGCCAGCAGCTTAGGGGGACTGGATTACAATGAGCAGTTCTTC.

This clonotype has ten or more counts. CDR3 in amino acids: CASSLGLGGITTDTQYF. The CDR3 nucleotides are TGTGCCAGCAGCTTGGGACTAGGAGGAATTACGACAGATACGCAGTATTTT. The chain joins TRBV5-8 to TRBJ2-3; D might be TRBD2 (6 bases). The germline CDR1 and CDR2 sequences are SGHTS and YDEGEE. With 0 bases removed from V and 3 bases from J, the gap between germline ends came to 17 bases. The CDR3 covers 17 residues.

This clonotype was counted a few times. V gene TRBV3-1 combines with J gene TRBJ1-1, with 9 bases aligning to TRBD1. There are 17 residues in the CDR3. Trimming removed 4 bases from V and 1 base from J; junction bases left unmatched: 10. Germline V gives CDR1 LGHDT, CDR2 YNNKEL (reference sequence). CDR3 protein: CASSPNTGGAGNTEAFF. CDR3 nucleotide sequence: TGTGCCAGCAGCCCCAATACAGGGGGCGCCGGGAACACTGAAGCTTTCTTT.

Details on this clonotype: A much larger clone lies one base from this, so it may be a read error. Because the CDR3 is missing its conserved closing phenylalanine or tryptophan, this is likely a read error. The rearrangement links TRBV5-1 to TRBJ2-1, with D possibly TRBD2 on 6 matching bases. CDR3 size: 15 residues. CDR1 and CDR2 (germline): SGHRS, YFSETQ. The V and J ends lost 1 base and 6 bases respectively, with 14 bases between them. The CDR3 is CASSLWASAPNEQFL. The CDR3 DNA reads TGCGCCAGCAGCTTGTGGGCTAGCGCACCCAATGAGCAGTTCCTC.

This clonotype is classed as medium-sized. This chain joins TRBV19 and TRBJ2-3; D is ambiguous. CDR1 LNHDA and CDR2 SQIVND come from the germline V gene (reference sequence). Trimming shortened V by 3 bases and J by 5 bases, and 9 bases separated the two germline ends. The CDR3 is 13 residues long. CDR3 loop: CASSIKVLDTQYF. The CDR3 nucleotides read TGTGCCAGTAGTATTAAAGTTCTAGATACGCAGTATTTT.